The rows below give T cell receptor beta chains drawn from one sample of a study of blood T cell repertoires in COVID-19. Assay: immunoSEQ multiplex PCR; the TCRdb copy retains only in-frame clones and omits some. The top ten hold roughly 3.1% of the sample, which has approximately 230,000 clones, approximately 90% seen once. Sequenced sample: peripheral blood. The receptors come from a man aged 18 to 30 with active or convalescent COVID-19. The CDR3 runs from the conserved cysteine through the conserved F or W. D genes are given only for firm matches. Rows give clone size only sometimes, using once, few, many, or a class for an expanded clone.

>NA|TRBJ1-6|TRBV4-3|NA
CASSQDSGAGNSPLHF
TGCGCCAGCAGCCAAGATTCAGGGGCGGGCAATTCACCCCTCCACTTT
>TRBD1|TRBJ1-2|TRBV11-1|NA
CASSLGQGASGYTF
TGTGCCAGCAGCCTGGGACAGGGGGCGAGTGGCTACACCTTC
>NA|TRBJ1-4|TRBV30|NA
CAWSPPRVLNEKLFF
TGTGCCTGGAGTCCCCCCCGAGTCCTTAATGAAAAACTGTTTTTT
>NA|TRBJ1-3|TRBV28|NA
CASSAPGESTGNTIYF
TGTGCCAGCAGCGCCCCAGGGGAAAGCACTGGAAACACCATATATTTT
>NA|TRBJ1-5|TRBV6-5|NA
CASSSTENQPQHF
TGTGCCAGCAGTTCGACAGAGAATCAGCCCCAGCATTTT
>TRBD2|TRBJ2-4|TRBV6-2/TRBV6-3|NA
CASSYSLGLAGAYIQYF
TGTGCCAGCAGTTACTCCCTGGGACTAGCGGGAGCGTACATTCAGTACTTC
>TRBD1|TRBJ1-1|TRBV27|NA
CASGTTGDAFF
TGTGCCAGCGGAACGACAGGGGATGCTTTCTTT
>NA|TRBJ1-1|TRBV4-3|NA
CASSQVGGREAFF
TGCGCCAGCAGCCAAGTAGGGGGTCGTGAAGCTTTCTTT
>NA|TRBJ1-1|TRBV3-1/TRBV3-2|NA
CASSQTKGTKARGIEEAFF
TGTGCCAGCAGCCAAACCAAGGGAACTAAAGCAAGGGGAATAGAAGAAGCTTTCTTT
>TRBD1|TRBJ1-1|TRBV10-1|NA
CASSLDRTYPKNTEAFF
TGCGCCAGCAGTTTGGACAGGACGTACCCGAAGAACACTGAAGCTTTCTTT
>NA|TRBJ2-7|TRBV7-8|NA
CASSLEGPYNHEQYF
TGTGCCAGCAGCTTGGAGGGGCCATACAACCACGAGCAGTACTTC
>NA|TRBJ2-3|TRBV19|once
CASSDRFTQYF
TGTGCCAGTAGTGACAGATTTACGCAGTATTTT
>TRBD1|TRBJ2-7|TRBV19|NA
CASKRGDRGLGEQYF
TGTGCCAGTAAAAGAGGGGACAGGGGACTTGGCGAGCAGTACTTC
>TRBD1|TRBJ1-2|TRBV4-3|NA
CASSQDRGRNYGYTF
TGCGCCAGCAGCCAAGACAGGGGGAGAAACTATGGCTACACCTTC
>TRBD2|TRBJ2-5|TRBV5-1|NA
CASSLELAGAQETQYF
TGCGCCAGCAGCTTGGAACTAGCGGGAGCCCAAGAGACCCAGTACTTC
>TRBD1|TRBJ1-2|TRBV29-1|few
CSVEDFIRRQGAYGYTF
TGCAGCGTTGAAGATTTTATCAGGAGACAGGGGGCTTATGGCTACACCTTC
>NA|TRBJ1-1|TRBV6-5|NA
CASRSLEGNTEAFF
TGTGCCAGCAGGTCCCTTGAGGGGAACACTGAAGCTTTCTTT
>NA|TRBJ1-3|TRBV5-1|NA
CASSLGRSSGNTIYF
TGCGCCAGCAGCTTGGGGAGAAGCTCTGGAAACACCATATATTTT
>NA|TRBJ1-1|TRBV9|NA
CASSVAIGTEAFF
TGTGCCAGCAGCGTAGCTATCGGGACAGAAGCTTTCTTT
>NA|TRBJ2-7|TRBV5-6|NA
CASSLQAHEQYF
TGTGCCAGCAGCTTGCAGGCCCACGAGCAGTACTTC
>NA|TRBJ1-2|TRBV7-2|NA
CASSSRQFNYGYTF
TGTGCCAGCAGCTCCCGACAGTTTAACTATGGCTACACCTTC
>NA|TRBJ1-5|TRBV7-4|NA
CASSLSRLPQHF
TGTGCCAGCAGCTTGAGCCGCTTGCCCCAGCATTTT
>TRBD2|TRBJ2-1|TRBV4-3|NA
CASSQRLAAYNEQFF
TGCGCCAGCAGCCAGAGACTAGCGGCCTACAATGAGCAGTTCTTC
>NA|TRBJ2-5|TRBV9|NA
CASSPTPGNPRETQYF
TGTGCCAGCAGCCCTACACCCGGGAACCCTAGGGAGACCCAGTACTTC
>TRBD2|TRBJ2-3|TRBV5-4|NA
CASSPRTSGHGDTQYF
TGTGCCAGCAGCCCGAGAACTAGCGGGCATGGAGATACGCAGTATTTT
>NA|TRBJ2-5|TRBV4-1|NA
CASSPIGALQETQYF
TGCGCCAGCAGCCCCATAGGGGCACTCCAAGAGACCCAGTACTTC
>NA|TRBJ1-4|TRBV7-2|NA
CASSLEPNEKLFF
TGTGCCAGCAGCTTAGAGCCTAATGAAAAACTGTTTTTT
>TRBD1|TRBJ1-6|TRBV18|NA
CASSPPTGGGSPLHF
TGTGCCAGCTCACCGCCGACAGGGGGCGGGTCACCCCTCCACTTT
>NA|TRBJ1-2|TRBV18|NA
CASSPNGQGGYTF
TGTGCCAGCTCACCAAACGGTCAGGGAGGCTACACCTTC
>TRBD1|TRBJ1-1|TRBV12-3/TRBV12-4|NA
CASTRQGWTEAFF
TGTGCCAGCACCAGACAGGGTTGGACTGAAGCTTTCTTT
>NA|TRBJ1-3|TRBV28|NA
CASTARHGGNTIYF
TGTGCCAGCACTGCCCGACACGGCGGAAACACCATATATTTT
>NA|TRBJ1-5|TRBV6-2/TRBV6-3|few
CASSVTASNQPQHF
TGTGCCAGCAGTGTGACAGCCAGCAATCAGCCCCAGCATTTT
>NA|TRBJ2-5|TRBV18|NA
CASSPDSIQETQYF
TGTGCCAGCTCACCGGACAGCATCCAAGAGACCCAGTACTTC
>NA|TRBJ1-5|TRBV6-5|NA
CASSEGLNSNQPQHF
TGTGCCAGCAGCGAGGGACTGAATAGCAATCAGCCCCAGCATTTT
>NA|TRBJ1-3|TRBV9|NA
CASSVGQSGNTIYF
TGTGCCAGCAGCGTAGGACAGTCTGGAAACACCATATATTTT
>NA|TRBJ2-2|TRBV10-1|few
CASSAQVTGELFF
TGCGCCAGCAGCGCACAAGTCACCGGGGAGCTGTTTTTT
>NA|TRBJ2-6|TRBV7-3|NA
CASSSSSSGANVLTF
TGTGCCAGCAGCTCTAGCAGCTCTGGGGCCAACGTCCTGACTTTC
>TRBD2|TRBJ2-1|TRBV7-2|NA
CASSPGGALAGVWNEQFF
TGTGCCAGCAGCCCGGGGGGGGCACTAGCGGGAGTATGGAATGAGCAGTTCTTC
>TRBD2|TRBJ2-1|TRBV27|NA
CASTFAGEYNEQFF
TGTGCCAGCACGTTCGCGGGGGAATACAATGAGCAGTTCTTC
>TRBD2|TRBJ2-3|TRBV5-1|NA
CASSLATSGRAGTQYF
TGCGCCAGCAGCTTGGCAACTAGCGGGAGGGCCGGTACGCAGTATTTT
>TRBD1|TRBJ2-1|TRBV27|NA
CASWTGYNEQFF
TGTGCCAGTTGGACAGGATACAATGAGCAGTTCTTC
>TRBD2|TRBJ2-3|TRBV11-3|NA
CASSLAERGGQDTQYF
TGTGCCAGCAGCTTAGCTGAGCGGGGGGGCCAAGATACGCAGTATTTT
>TRBD2|TRBJ2-7|TRBV7-8|few
CASSFSDSGTSGSYEQYF
TGTGCCAGCAGCTTTTCCGACTCGGGCACTAGCGGATCCTACGAGCAGTACTTC
>NA|TRBJ2-7|TRBV10-3|NA
CAVRDSYEQYF
TGTGCCGTCAGAGATAGCTACGAGCAGTACTTC
>TRBD1|TRBJ1-2|TRBV7-2|NA
CASSLPGQGARGYTF
TGTGCCAGCAGCTTACCCGGACAGGGGGCGAGGGGCTACACCTTC
>NA|TRBJ2-7|TRBV2|NA
CASRALRGTSYEQYF
TGTGCCAGCAGGGCCCTCCGGGGGACCTCCTACGAGCAGTACTTC
>NA|TRBJ1-6|TRBV19|NA
CASSPSSYNSPLHF
TGTGCCAGTAGTCCTAGCTCCTATAATTCACCCCTCCACTTT
>NA|TRBJ1-5|TRBV6-5|NA
CASSYSGLTSNQPQHF
TGTGCCAGCAGTTATTCGGGTCTGACCAGCAATCAGCCCCAGCATTTT
>NA|TRBJ1-1|TRBV29-1|NA
CSVNPGAFF
TGCAGCGTTAACCCCGGGGCTTTCTTT
>TRBD1|TRBJ2-7|TRBV7-9|NA
CASSKGTGFSSYEQYF
TGTGCCAGCAGCAAGGGGACAGGGTTTTCGTCCTACGAGCAGTACTTC
>TRBD2|TRBJ2-1|TRBV6-5|NA
CATAGLGYNEQFF
TGTGCCACAGCGGGACTTGGATACAATGAGCAGTTCTTC
>TRBD1|TRBJ2-1|TRBV2|few
CASSLQGWDNEQFF
TGTGCCAGCAGTTTACAGGGGTGGGACAATGAGCAGTTCTTC
>NA|TRBJ1-2|TRBV4-1|NA
CASSQIHLLGYTF
TGCGCCAGCAGCCAAATACATCTTCTGGGCTACACCTTC
>NA|TRBJ1-2|TRBV12-3/TRBV12-4|NA
CASSYTINYGYTF
TGTGCCAGCAGTTACACCATTAACTATGGCTACACCTTC
>NA|TRBJ1-1|TRBV7-2|NA
CASSLRLTEAFF
TGTGCCAGCAGTCTACGTTTGACTGAAGCTTTCTTT
>NA|TRBJ1-2|TRBV13|NA
CASTPGPARYGYTF
TGTGCCAGCACGCCCGGTCCCGCTCGCTATGGCTACACCTTC
>TRBD1|TRBJ2-7|TRBV15|NA
CATSVRQGPYEQYF
TGTGCCACCAGCGTAAGACAGGGACCCTACGAGCAGTACTTC
>TRBD2|TRBJ2-7|TRBV3-1/TRBV3-2|NA
CASSQDLSGRAGEQYF
TGTGCCAGCAGCCAAGATCTCAGCGGGAGGGCCGGCGAGCAGTACTTC
>NA|TRBJ1-5|TRBV28|NA
CASSLPAAEGQPQHF
TGTGCCAGCAGTTTACCCGCCGCGGAAGGTCAGCCCCAGCATTTT
>NA|TRBJ1-1|TRBV5-1|NA
CASSLQFGVSAAFF
TGCGCCAGCAGCTTGCAATTTGGTGTGTCAGCGGCTTTCTTT